These T cell receptor beta chains were read from a single sample in a study of blood T cell repertoires in COVID-19. Assay: immunoSEQ multiplex PCR; the TCRdb copy retains only in-frame clones and omits some. This sample carries about 360,000 clones, about 86% of them seen once, and the ten largest clones take just over 7%. The sequencing input was peripheral blood. These receptor sequences come from a woman aged 55-70 years with COVID-19, enrolled during active disease. The conserved cysteine and the conserved F or W are not part of the CDR3 here. The order of the fields is V gene, J gene, D gene, CDR3 protein. A D gene is named only where the DNA matches it firmly.

V: TRBV6-6
J: TRBJ2-3
D: TRBD2
CDR3: ASSPGRGGREDTQY

V: TRBV7-3
J: TRBJ2-5
D: NA
CDR3: ASSPTSIETQY

V: TRBV6-1
J: TRBJ1-1
D: NA
CDR3: ASRRTGNTEAF

V: TRBV19
J: TRBJ1-4
D: NA
CDR3: ASSTGTPLEKLF

V: TRBV7-6
J: TRBJ1-6
D: NA
CDR3: ASSFGGAYNSPLH

V: TRBV20-1
J: TRBJ2-4
D: NA
CDR3: SASSANRNIQY

V: TRBV30
J: TRBJ2-7
D: NA
CDR3: AQQGGMNEQY

V: TRBV5-4
J: TRBJ2-7
D: NA
CDR3: ASSRNYEQY

V: TRBV5-1
J: TRBJ2-5
D: TRBD1
CDR3: ASSLAGQFQETQY

V: TRBV9
J: TRBJ2-1
D: TRBD1
CDR3: ASSAGQGNTYNEQF

V: TRBV19
J: TRBJ1-3
D: NA
CDR3: ASSFRNRLSSGNTIY

V: TRBV10-3
J: TRBJ2-4
D: NA
CDR3: AISEDLSAKNIQY

V: TRBV6-2/TRBV6-3
J: TRBJ2-7
D: TRBD2
CDR3: ASSTPLRGVNYEQY

V: TRBV4-1
J: TRBJ1-2
D: TRBD1
CDR3: ASSQTGTGLNNYGYT

V: TRBV6-4
J: TRBJ1-2
D: TRBD1
CDR3: ASSDRDRGGYT

V: TRBV7-2
J: TRBJ2-3
D: NA
CDR3: ASSLVASTDTQY

V: TRBV5-1
J: TRBJ2-7
D: TRBD2
CDR3: ASSPGTSGGSEQY

V: TRBV6-5
J: TRBJ1-2
D: NA
CDR3: ASSYSKSSYGYT

V: TRBV7-2
J: TRBJ1-2
D: NA
CDR3: ASSFTGNYGYT

V: TRBV12-5
J: TRBJ1-1
D: NA
CDR3: ASGFRGQLVTEAF

V: TRBV29-1
J: TRBJ2-2
D: NA
CDR3: SGGTRAGELF

V: TRBV13
J: TRBJ1-2
D: NA
CDR3: ASSLGRRSPNGYT

V: TRBV11-2
J: TRBJ1-2
D: TRBD1
CDR3: ASSLVGTGAGGYT

V: TRBV3-1/TRBV3-2
J: TRBJ2-2
D: NA
CDR3: ASSQGLGHSNTGELF

V: TRBV5-1
J: TRBJ1-4
D: NA
CDR3: ASSPISRGNEKLF

V: TRBV4-3
J: TRBJ2-1
D: TRBD2
CDR3: ASSQVGRGGTYNEQF

V: TRBV9
J: TRBJ2-1
D: NA
CDR3: ASSVQGNSYNEQF

V: TRBV10-2
J: TRBJ2-5
D: NA
CDR3: ASMGGAPETQY

V: TRBV24-1
J: TRBJ2-3
D: TRBD2
CDR3: ATSPERGRSDTQY

V: TRBV11-3
J: TRBJ2-2
D: NA
CDR3: ASSYTLIGELF

V: TRBV18
J: TRBJ2-7
D: NA
CDR3: ASSPRQDSYEQY